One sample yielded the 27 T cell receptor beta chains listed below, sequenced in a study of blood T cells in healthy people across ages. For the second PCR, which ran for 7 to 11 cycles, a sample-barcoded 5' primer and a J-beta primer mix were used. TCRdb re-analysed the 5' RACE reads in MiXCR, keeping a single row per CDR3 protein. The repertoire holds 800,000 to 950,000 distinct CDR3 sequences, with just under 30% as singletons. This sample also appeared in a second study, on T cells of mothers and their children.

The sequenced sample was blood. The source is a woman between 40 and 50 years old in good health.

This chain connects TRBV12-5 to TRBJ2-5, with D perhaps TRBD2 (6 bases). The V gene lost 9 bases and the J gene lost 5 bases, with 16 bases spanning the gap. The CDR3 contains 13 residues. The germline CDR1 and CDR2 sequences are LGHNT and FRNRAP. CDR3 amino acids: CARGGRAEETQYF. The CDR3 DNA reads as TGTGCTAGGGGGGGACGCGCGGAGGAGACCCAGTACTTC.

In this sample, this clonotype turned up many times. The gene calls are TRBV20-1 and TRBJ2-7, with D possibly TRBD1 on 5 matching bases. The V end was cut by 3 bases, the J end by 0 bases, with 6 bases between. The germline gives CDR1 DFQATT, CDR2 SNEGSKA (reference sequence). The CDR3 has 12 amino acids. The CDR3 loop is CSASDSSYEQYF. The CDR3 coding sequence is TGCAGTGCTAGTGACAGCTCCTACGAGCAGTACTTC.

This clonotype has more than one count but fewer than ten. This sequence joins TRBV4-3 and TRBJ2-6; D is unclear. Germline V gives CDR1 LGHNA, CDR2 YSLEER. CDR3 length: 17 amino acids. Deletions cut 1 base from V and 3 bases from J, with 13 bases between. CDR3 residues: CASSQVHAAGGANVLTF. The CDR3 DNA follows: TGCGCCAGCAGCCAAGTCCACGCCGCTGGTGGGGCCAACGTCCTGACTTTC.

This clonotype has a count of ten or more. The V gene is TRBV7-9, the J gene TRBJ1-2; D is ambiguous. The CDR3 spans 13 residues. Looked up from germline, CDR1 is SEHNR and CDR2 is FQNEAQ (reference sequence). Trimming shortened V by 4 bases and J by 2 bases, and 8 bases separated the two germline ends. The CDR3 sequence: CASSSGSNYGYTF. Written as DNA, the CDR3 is TGTGCCAGCAGCTCCGGGTCGAACTATGGCTACACCTTC.

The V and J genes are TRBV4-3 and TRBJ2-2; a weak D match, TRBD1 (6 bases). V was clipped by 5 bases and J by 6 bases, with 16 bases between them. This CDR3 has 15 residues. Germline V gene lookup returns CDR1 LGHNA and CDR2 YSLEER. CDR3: CASSVNVRGSGELFF. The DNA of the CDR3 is TGCGCCAGCAGCGTTAACGTCAGGGGTTCCGGGGAGCTGTTTTTT.

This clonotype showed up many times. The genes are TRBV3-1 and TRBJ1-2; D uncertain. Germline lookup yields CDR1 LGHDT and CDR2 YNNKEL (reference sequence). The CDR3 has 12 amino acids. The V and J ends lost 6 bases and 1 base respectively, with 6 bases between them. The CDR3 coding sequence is TGTGCCAGCAGTCTCCATAACTATGGCTACACCTTC. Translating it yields CASSLHNYGYTF.

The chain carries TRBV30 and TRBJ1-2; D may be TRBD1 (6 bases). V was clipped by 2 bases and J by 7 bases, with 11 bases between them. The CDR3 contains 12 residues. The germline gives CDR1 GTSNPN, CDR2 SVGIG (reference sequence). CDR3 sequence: CAWSSGVGGYTF. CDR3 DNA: TGTGCCTGGAGTTCAGGGGTAGGTGGCTACACCTTC. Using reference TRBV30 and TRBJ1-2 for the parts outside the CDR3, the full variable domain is SQTIHQWPATLVQPVGSPLSLECTVEGTSNPNLYWYRQAAGRGLQLLFYSVGIGQISSEVPQNLSASRPQDRQFILSSKKLLLSDSGFYLCAWSSGVGGYTFGSGTRLTVV.

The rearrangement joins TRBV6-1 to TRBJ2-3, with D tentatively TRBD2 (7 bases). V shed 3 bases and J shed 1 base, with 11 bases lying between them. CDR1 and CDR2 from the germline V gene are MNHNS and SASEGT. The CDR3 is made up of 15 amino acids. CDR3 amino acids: CASSDLGGRTDTQYF. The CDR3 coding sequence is TGTGCCAGCAGTGATCTGGGGGGGCGCACAGATACGCAGTATTTT.

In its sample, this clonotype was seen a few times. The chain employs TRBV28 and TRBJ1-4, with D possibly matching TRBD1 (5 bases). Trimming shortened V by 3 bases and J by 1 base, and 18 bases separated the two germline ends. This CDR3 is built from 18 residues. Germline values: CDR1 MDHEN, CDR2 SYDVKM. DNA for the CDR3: TGTGCCAGCAGTTTTCTTCGACAGACGATAGTAACTAATGAAAAACTGTTTTTT. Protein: CASSFLRQTIVTNEKLFF.

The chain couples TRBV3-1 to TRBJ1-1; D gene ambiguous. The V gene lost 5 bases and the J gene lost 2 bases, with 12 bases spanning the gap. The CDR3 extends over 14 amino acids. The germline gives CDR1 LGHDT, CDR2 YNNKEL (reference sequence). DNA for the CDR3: TGTGCCAGCAGCGCGGATCGGGCAAACACTGAAGCTTTCTTT. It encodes CASSADRANTEAFF.

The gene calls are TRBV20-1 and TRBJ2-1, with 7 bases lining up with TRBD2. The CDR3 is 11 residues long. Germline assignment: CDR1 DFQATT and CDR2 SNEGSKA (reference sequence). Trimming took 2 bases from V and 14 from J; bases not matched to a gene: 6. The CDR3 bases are TGCAGTGCTAGACCCCAGGCGGGAGAGTTCTTC. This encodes CSARPQAGEFF.

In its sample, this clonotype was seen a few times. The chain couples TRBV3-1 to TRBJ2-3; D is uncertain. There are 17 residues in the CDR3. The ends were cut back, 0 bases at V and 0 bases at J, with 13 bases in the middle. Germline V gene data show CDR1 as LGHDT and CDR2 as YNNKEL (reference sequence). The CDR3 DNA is TGTGCCAGCAGCCAAGACCTGAAAACTACTAGCACAGATACGCAGTATTTT. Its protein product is CASSQDLKTTSTDTQYF.

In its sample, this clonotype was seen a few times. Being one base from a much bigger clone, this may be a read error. The CDR3 region has the DNA TGTGCCAGCAGCTTGGAGCCAGGGGGCTTAACTGAAGCTTTCTTT. Translating it yields CASSLEPGGLTEAFF. V gene TRBV5-6 combines with J gene TRBJ1-1; 8 bases are shared with TRBD1. The CDR3 sequence is 15 residues long. The V segment lost 0 bases and the J segment 5 bases; nucleotides outside the gene matches: 6. Germline V gene sequence: CDR1 SGHDT, CDR2 YYEEEE.

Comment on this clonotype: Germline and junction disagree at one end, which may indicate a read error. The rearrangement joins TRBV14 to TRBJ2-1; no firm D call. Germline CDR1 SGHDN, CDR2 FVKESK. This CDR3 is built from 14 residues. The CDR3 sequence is CASSQPGPWNGQFF. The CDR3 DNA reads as TGTGCCAGCAGCCAGCCCGGGCCCTGGAATGGGCAGTTCTTC.

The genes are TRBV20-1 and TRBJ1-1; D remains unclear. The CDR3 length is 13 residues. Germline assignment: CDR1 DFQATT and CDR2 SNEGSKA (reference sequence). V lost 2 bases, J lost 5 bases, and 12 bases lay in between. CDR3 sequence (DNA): TGCAGTGCTAGACTGCGACCCGGGACTGAAGCTTTCTTT. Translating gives CSARLRPGTEAFF.

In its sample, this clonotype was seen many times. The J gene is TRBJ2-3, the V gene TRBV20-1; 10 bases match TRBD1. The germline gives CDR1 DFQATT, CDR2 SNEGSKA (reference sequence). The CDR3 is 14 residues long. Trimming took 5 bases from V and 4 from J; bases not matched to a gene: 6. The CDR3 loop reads CSAGDRGGADTQYF. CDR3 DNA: TGCAGTGCTGGGGACAGGGGAGGCGCAGATACGCAGTATTTT.

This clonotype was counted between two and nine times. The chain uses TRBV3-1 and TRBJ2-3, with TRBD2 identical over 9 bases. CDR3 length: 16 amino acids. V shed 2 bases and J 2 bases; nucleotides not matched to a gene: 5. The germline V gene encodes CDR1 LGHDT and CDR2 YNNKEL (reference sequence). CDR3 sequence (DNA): TGTGCCAGCAGCCAACGAGCGGGGGGCCTCACAGATACGCAGTATTTT. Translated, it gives CASSQRAGGLTDTQYF.

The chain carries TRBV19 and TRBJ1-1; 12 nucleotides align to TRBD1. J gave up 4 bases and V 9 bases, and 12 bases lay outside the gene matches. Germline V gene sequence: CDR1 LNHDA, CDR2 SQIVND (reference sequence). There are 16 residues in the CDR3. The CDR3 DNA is TGTGCCAGGAGGCTCGGGACAGGGGGCTTTGGCACTGAAGCTTTCTTT. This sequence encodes CARRLGTGGFGTEAFF.

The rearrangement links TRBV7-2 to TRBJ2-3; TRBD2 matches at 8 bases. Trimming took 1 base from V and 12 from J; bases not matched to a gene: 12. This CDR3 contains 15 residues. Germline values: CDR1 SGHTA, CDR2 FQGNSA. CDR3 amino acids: CASSLDGTSGGAQYF. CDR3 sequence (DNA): TGTGCCAGCAGCTTAGATGGGACCAGCGGGGGTGCTCAGTATTTT.

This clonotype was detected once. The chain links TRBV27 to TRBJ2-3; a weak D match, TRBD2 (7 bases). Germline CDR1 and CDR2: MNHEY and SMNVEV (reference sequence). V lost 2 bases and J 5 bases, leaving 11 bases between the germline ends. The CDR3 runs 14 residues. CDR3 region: CASSLRGGRDTQYF. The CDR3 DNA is TGTGCCAGCAGTTTAAGGGGGGGCAGAGATACGCAGTATTTT.

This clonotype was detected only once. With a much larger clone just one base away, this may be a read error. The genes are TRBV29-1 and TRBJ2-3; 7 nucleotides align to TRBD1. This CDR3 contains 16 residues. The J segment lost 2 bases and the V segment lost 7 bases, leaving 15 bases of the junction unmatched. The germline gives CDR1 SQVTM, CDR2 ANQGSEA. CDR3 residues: CSAVSTMTGNTDTQYF. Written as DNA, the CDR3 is TGCAGCGCCGTAAGCACCATGACAGGGAACACAGATACGCAGTATTTT.

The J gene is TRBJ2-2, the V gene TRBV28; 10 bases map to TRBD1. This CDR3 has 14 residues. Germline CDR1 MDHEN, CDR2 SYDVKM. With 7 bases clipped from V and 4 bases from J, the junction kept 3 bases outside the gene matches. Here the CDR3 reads CASNGQGGTGELFF. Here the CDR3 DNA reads TGTGCCAGCAACGGACAGGGGGGCACCGGGGAGCTGTTTTTT.

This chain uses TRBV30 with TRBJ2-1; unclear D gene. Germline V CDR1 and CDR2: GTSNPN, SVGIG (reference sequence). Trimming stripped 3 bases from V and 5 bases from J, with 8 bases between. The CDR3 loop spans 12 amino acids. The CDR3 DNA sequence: TGTGCCTGGAGGAATCTACACAATGAGCAGTTCTTC. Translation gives CAWRNLHNEQFF.

The CDR3 reads CASSYNGENTEAFF. CDR3 nucleotides: TGCGCCAGCAGCTACAACGGGGAGAACACTGAAGCTTTCTTT. The chain links TRBV5-1 to TRBJ1-1; D is ambiguous. Germline CDR1 and CDR2: SGHRS and YFSETQ. CDR3 size: 14 residues. V lost 3 bases to trimming and J lost 1 base, with 10 bases between them.

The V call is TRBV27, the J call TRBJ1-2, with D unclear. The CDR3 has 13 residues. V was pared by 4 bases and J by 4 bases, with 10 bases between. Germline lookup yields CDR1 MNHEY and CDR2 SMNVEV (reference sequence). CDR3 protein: CASSSAGSYGYTF. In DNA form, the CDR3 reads TGTGCCAGCAGTTCGGCGGGTTCCTATGGCTACACCTTC.

CDR3 in amino acids: CASSDRVGQGINGYTF. The CDR3 coding sequence is TGTGCCAGCAGTGATCGCGTCGGACAGGGGATTAATGGCTACACCTTC. This chain links TRBV2 with TRBJ1-2; TRBD1 aligns across 9 bases. The CDR3 covers 16 residues. V dropped 3 bases and J dropped 6; count of bases not matched to a gene: 11. The germline CDR1 and CDR2 sequences are SNHLY and FYNNEI. The whole variable domain, remainder taken from reference TRBV2 and TRBJ1-2, is EPEVTQTPSHQVTQMGQEVILRCVPISNHLYFYWYRQILGQKVEFLVSFYNNEISEKSEIFDDQFSVERPDGSNFTLKIRSTKLEDSAMYFCASSDRVGQGINGYTFGSGTRLTVV.

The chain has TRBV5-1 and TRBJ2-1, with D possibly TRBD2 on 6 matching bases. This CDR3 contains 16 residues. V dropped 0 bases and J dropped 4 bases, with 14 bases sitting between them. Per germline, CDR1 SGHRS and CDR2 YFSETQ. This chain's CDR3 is CASSLDPGVGYNEQFF. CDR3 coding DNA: TGCGCCAGCAGCTTGGATCCGGGAGTGGGGTACAATGAGCAGTTCTTC.